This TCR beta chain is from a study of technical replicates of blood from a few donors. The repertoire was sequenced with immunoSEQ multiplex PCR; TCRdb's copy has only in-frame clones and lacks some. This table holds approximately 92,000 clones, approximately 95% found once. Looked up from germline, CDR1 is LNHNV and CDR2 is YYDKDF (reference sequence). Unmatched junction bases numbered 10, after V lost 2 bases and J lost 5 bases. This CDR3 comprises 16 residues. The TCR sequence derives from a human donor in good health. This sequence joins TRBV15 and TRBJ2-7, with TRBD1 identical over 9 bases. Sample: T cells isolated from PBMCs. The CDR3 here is CATSRSPGTGKHEQYF. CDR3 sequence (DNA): TGTGCCACCAGCAGATCTCCAGGGACAGGGAAACACGAGCAGTACTTC.